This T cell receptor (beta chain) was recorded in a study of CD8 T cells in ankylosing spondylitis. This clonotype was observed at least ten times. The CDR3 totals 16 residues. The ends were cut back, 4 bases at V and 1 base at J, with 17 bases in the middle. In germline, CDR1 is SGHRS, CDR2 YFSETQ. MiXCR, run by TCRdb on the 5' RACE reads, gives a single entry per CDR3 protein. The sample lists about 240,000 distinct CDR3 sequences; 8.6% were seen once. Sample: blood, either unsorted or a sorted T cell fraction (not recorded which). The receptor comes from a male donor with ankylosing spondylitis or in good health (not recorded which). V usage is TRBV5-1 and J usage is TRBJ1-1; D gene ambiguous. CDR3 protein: CASSPQPGPSNTEAFF. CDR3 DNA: TGCGCCAGCAGCCCACAACCCGGACCCTCGAACACTGAAGCTTTCTTT.